A selection of T cell receptor beta chains follows, all from one sample in a study of spatial heterogeneity in lung cancer. TCRdb re-called the 5' RACE reads through MiXCR, storing one row per CDR3 protein. This table holds nearly 5,500 distinct CDR3 sequences, approximately 4% found once. The source was normal lung tissue next to the tumor, collected at surgery. The receptor source for this set is a male donor with early-stage non-small cell lung cancer. Both conserved end residues are part of each CDR3. Fields, in order: D gene, clone size, J gene, V gene, CDR3 DNA, CDR3 protein. A D gene is named only where the DNA matches it firmly. Clone size, where shown, is once, few, many, or a class for clones that have expanded.

TRBD1	medium-sized	TRBJ2-3	TRBV19	TGTGCCAGTACCGACAGGGCTATATTTACTAGCACAGATACGCAGTATTTT	CASTDRAIFTSTDTQYF
-	many	TRBJ2-1	TRBV15	TGTGCCACCAGCAGAGAAGGAGCTCGCACTGGAGGGAATGAGCAGTTCTTC	CATSREGARTGGNEQFF
TRBD1	many	TRBJ2-4	TRBV7-3	TGTGCCAGCACCTCCGAGAGGGGACAGGGGGGCAAAAACATTCAGTACTTC	CASTSERGQGGKNIQYF
-	-	TRBJ1-5	TRBV10-3	TGTGCCACCCAGAGTTATAGCAATCAGCCCCAGCATTTT	CATQSYSNQPQHF
-	-	TRBJ2-5	TRBV7-2	TGTGCCAGCAGCTTCGAGGGAATTTGGGACCAAGAGACCCAGTACTTC	CASSFEGIWDQETQYF
-	many	TRBJ2-2	TRBV5-1	TGCGCCAGCAGCTTGGGACAGAACACCGGGGAGCTGTTTTTT	CASSLGQNTGELFF
-	many	TRBJ2-5	TRBV7-8	TGTGCCAGCAGCTACTCCCAAGAGACCCAGTACTTC	CASSYSQETQYF
TRBD2	large	TRBJ2-3	TRBV7-2	TGTGCCAGCAGCTTAGGGACTAGCGGGGGGACAGATACGCAGTATTTT	CASSLGTSGGTDTQYF
-	many	TRBJ2-3	TRBV20-1	TGCAGTGCTGTTCCCGAGTGGGGATATACGCAGTATTTT	CSAVPEWGYTQYF
-	medium-sized	TRBJ2-1	TRBV29-1	TGCAGCCCGAGTAAGGATGAGCAGTTCTTC	CSPSKDEQFF
TRBD2	many	TRBJ2-2	TRBV12-3/TRBV12-4	TGTGCCAGCAGACTAGCGGGAGGCGGCACCGGGGAGCTGTTTTTT	CASRLAGGGTGELFF
TRBD2	many	TRBJ2-1	TRBV2	TGTGCCAGCAGTCGGAGGACTAGCGGGAGGGCCCACGGTTTCTTC	CASSRRTSGRAHGFF
TRBD1	medium-sized	TRBJ2-7	TRBV6-5	TGTGCCAGCAGCCGACAGGGCCCCTACGAGCAGTACTTC	CASSRQGPYEQYF
TRBD1	many	TRBJ1-1	TRBV12-3/TRBV12-4	TGTGCCAGCAGCGCAGGGGGTACTGAAGCTTTCTTT	CASSAGGTEAFF
TRBD2	many	TRBJ2-1	TRBV5-1	TGCGCCAGCGGGACTACTCCCGATAGCGGGAGAAATGAGCAGTTCTTC	CASGTTPDSGRNEQFF
-	medium-sized	TRBJ2-7	TRBV29-1	TGCAGCGTTGAAGGGGACGGATCCTACGAGCAGTACTTC	CSVEGDGSYEQYF
-	many	TRBJ2-7	TRBV21-1	TGTGCCGATCTACTAGCGGGAGAAAGGTACGACGAGCAGTACTTC	CADLLAGERYDEQYF
-	medium-sized	TRBJ2-1	TRBV9	TGTGCCAGCAGCGTAGAAGGGGCCCCCTACAATGAGCAGTTCTTC	CASSVEGAPYNEQFF
-	medium-sized	TRBJ1-3	TRBV29-1	TGCAGCGTTGTGGTGGCAGATAGCTCTGGAAACACCATATATTTT	CSVVVADSSGNTIYF
-	many	TRBJ2-7	TRBV5-1	TGCGCCAGCAGCTTGGGTAACAGGGATCTTTACGAGCAGTACTTC	CASSLGNRDLYEQYF
TRBD1	medium-sized	TRBJ2-7	TRBV7-9	TGTGCCAGCAGCTCCCGGGACAGTTCATACGAGCAGTACTTC	CASSSRDSSYEQYF
TRBD1	medium-sized	TRBJ1-5	TRBV6-1	TGTGCCAGCAGGGACAGGGGCCCCTCGGGAGGCCAGCATTTT	CASRDRGPSGGQHF
-	many	TRBJ1-1	TRBV7-2	TGTGCCAGCAGCTACCAACCGGGCTACACTGAAGCTTTCTTT	CASSYQPGYTEAFF
-	large	TRBJ2-3	TRBV27	TGTGCCAGCAGTTTAGACCGGGCGGCTAGCACAGATACGCAGTATTTT	CASSLDRAASTDTQYF
TRBD1	-	TRBJ2-3	TRBV6-4	TGTGCCAGCAGTACAGGGGAATCAGATACGCAGTATTTT	CASSTGESDTQYF
-	many	TRBJ1-1	TRBV24-1	TGTGCCACCAGTGACACCACAGGGCCGGGCACTGAAGCTTTCTTT	CATSDTTGPGTEAFF
-	many	TRBJ2-2	TRBV9	TGTGCCAGCAGGAGGGCTACGAACACCGGGGAGCTGTTTTTT	CASRRATNTGELFF
TRBD2	-	TRBJ2-7	TRBV28	TGTGCCACTATCGGAGGGGCTAGCGGGTACGAGCAGTACTTC	CATIGGASGYEQYF
-	many	TRBJ1-4	TRBV7-9	TGTGCCAGCAGCTTAGTTTCGGCTAGTGAAAAACTGTTTTTT	CASSLVSASEKLFF